These 5 T cell receptor beta chains were sequenced from one sample in a study of shared clonotypes between healthy human individuals. TCRdb's copy holds only in-frame clones and misses some; the assay was immunoSEQ multiplex PCR. The data contain more than 1.2 million clones, less than 99% of them singletons. The sequenced material came from naive CD4+ T cells sorted from blood. Noted subset: CD45RA+ positively selected. These TCRs come from a young man in good health.

J is TRBJ2-7 and V is TRBV29-1, with D maybe TRBD1 (8 bases). The germline V and J ends were trimmed by 5 bases and 7 bases, with 21 bases remaining between them. Per the germline V gene, CDR1 is SQVTM and CDR2 is ANQGSEA. The CDR3 consists of 14 residues. CDR3 nucleotides: TGCAGCGTTCGTGCAAGGCCACAGGGGGGGGAGCAGTACTTC. Translation gives CSVRARPQGGEQYF.

The chain carries TRBV10-3 and TRBJ2-1; D gene ambiguous. The CDR3 has 16 residues. Trimming took 0 bases from V and 4 from J, leaving 13 bases between them. The germline CDR1 and CDR2 sequences are ENHRY and SYGVKD. The CDR3 DNA reads as TGTGCCATCAGTGAGTCGCTAGTCGTTTCGTACAATGAGCAGTTCTTC. As protein: CAISESLVVSYNEQFF.

The chain recombines TRBV2 with TRBJ2-4, with TRBD1 as a possible D gene (5 bases). Germline V CDR1 and CDR2: SNHLY, FYNNEI. The V and J ends lost 7 bases and 8 bases respectively, with 12 bases between them. The length of the CDR3 is 12 residues. This chain's CDR3 is CASTSGWHIQYF. The CDR3, as DNA: TGTGCCAGCACTTCAGGGTGGCACATTCAGTACTTC.

The chain links TRBV29-1 to TRBJ2-7; TRBD2 agrees at 10 bases. The CDR3 is made up of 15 amino acids. Germline CDR1 is SQVTM and CDR2 is ANQGSEA. V lost 6 bases, J lost 2 bases, and 10 bases stayed unmatched. The CDR3: CSVIGLADATYEQYF. Here the CDR3 DNA reads TGCAGCGTGATCGGACTAGCGGATGCGACCTACGAGCAGTACTTC.

The chain has TRBV18 and TRBJ1-2; maybe TRBD1 (6 bases). V gave up 3 bases and J gave up 1 base, with 12 bases separating them. The CDR3 runs 15 residues. Per the germline V gene, CDR1 is KGHSH and CDR2 is LQKENI. CDR3 DNA: TGTGCCAGCTCACCCACAGGGACCCTTAACTATGGCTACACCTTC. It is translated as CASSPTGTLNYGYTF.